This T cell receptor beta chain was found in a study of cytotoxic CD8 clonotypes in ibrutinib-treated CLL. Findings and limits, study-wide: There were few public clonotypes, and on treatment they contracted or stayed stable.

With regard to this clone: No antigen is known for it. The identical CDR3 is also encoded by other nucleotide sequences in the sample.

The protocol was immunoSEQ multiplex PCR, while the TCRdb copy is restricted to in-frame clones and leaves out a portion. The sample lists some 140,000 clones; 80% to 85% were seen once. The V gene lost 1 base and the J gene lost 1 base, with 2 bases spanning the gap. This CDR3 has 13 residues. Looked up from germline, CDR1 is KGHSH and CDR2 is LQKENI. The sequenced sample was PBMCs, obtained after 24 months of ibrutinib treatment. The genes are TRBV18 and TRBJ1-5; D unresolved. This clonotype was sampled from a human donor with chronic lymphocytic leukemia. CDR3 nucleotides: TGTGCCAGCTCACCACTCAGCAATCAGCCCCAGCATTTT. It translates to CASSPLSNQPQHF. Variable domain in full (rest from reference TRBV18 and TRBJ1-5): NAGVMQNPRHLVRRRGQEARLRCSPMKGHSHVYWYRQLPEEGLKFMVYLQKENIIDESGMPKERFSAEFPKEGPSILRIQQVVRGDSAAYFCASSPLSNQPQHFGDGTRLSIL.